The 12 T cell receptor beta chains below all came from one sample that was sequenced in a study of Ad26.COV2.S vaccination and SARS-CoV-2 variants. Using immunoSEQ multiplex PCR, the repertoire was profiled, and TCRdb retains in-frame clones only, with some absent. Among 440,000 or so clones, about 90% were seen once, and the ten largest hold about 1.7%. The treatment is: around 19 received Ad26.COV2.S at low or high dose, single or two shots; several received placebo; per-sample allocation not given. Samples were taken on day 63 after the first vaccine or placebo injection. The sample consisted of peripheral blood, taken in a trial of Ad26.COV2.S vaccine versus placebo. The receptors here all came from a person aged 18 to 59 who received the Ad26.COV2.S COVID-19 vaccine or a placebo.

V gene TRBV9 combines with J gene TRBJ2-5, with D perhaps assigned TRBD1 or TRBD2 (6 bases each). The CDR3 is 15 amino acids. Trimming removed 0 bases at V and 5 bases at J, with 14 bases between. Germline V gene lookup returns CDR1 SGDLS and CDR2 YYNGEE. The CDR3 coding sequence is TGTGCCAGCAGCGTAGATGGGGGGCGCTGGGAGACCCAGTACTTC. It codes for CASSVDGGRWETQYF.

The chain is built from TRBV28 and TRBJ2-5; a weak D match, TRBD2 (5 bases). Looked up from germline, CDR1 is MDHEN and CDR2 is SYDVKM. This CDR3 has 15 amino acids. V lost 5 bases to trimming and J lost 4 bases, with 17 bases between them. The CDR3 DNA reads TGTGCCAGCAGTCCCGGTTTTCTCGGAGGAGAGACCCAGTACTTC. It translates to CASSPGFLGGETQYF.

This clone has only one observation. This chain joins TRBV28 and TRBJ1-2; D remains ambiguous. CDR3 size: 13 residues. Trimming took 5 bases from V and 4 from J, leaving 11 bases between them. CDR1 is MDHEN, CDR2 SYDVKM, per germline. Here the CDR3 reads CASSPLVPYGYTF. The CDR3 DNA reads as TGTGCCAGCAGTCCGCTGGTCCCCTATGGCTACACCTTC.

The table lists this clone with a few counts. The chain links TRBV5-6 to TRBJ1-5; possibly TRBD1 for D (5 bases). Germline loops: CDR1 SGHDT, CDR2 YYEEEE. The V end lost 0 bases, the J end lost 4 bases, and 17 bases lay between the germline ends. The CDR3 totals 17 residues. In nucleotides, the CDR3 is TGTGCCAGCAGCTTGGAAGGCTCGGCGGGGGAAAATCAGCCCCAGCATTTT. Protein product: CASSLEGSAGENQPQHF.

V usage is TRBV7-9 and J usage is TRBJ2-6; perhaps TRBD2 as D (5 bases). The CDR3 has 18 amino acids. Trimming left V 1 base short and J 0 bases short, with 13 bases between. Looked up from germline, CDR1 is SEHNR and CDR2 is FQNEAQ (reference sequence). The CDR3 sequence: CASSLEVGGLSGANVLTF. The CDR3 DNA is TGTGCCAGCAGCTTAGAGGTCGGTGGACTCTCTGGGGCCAACGTCCTGACTTTC.

This clone has just one count. The genes are TRBV6-4 and TRBJ2-3; 10 bases agree with TRBD2. Losses at the gene ends were 6 bases for V and 8 bases for J; bases not matched to a gene: 8. Germline V CDR1 and CDR2: MRHNA, SNTAGT. The CDR3 totals 14 residues. The DNA for the CDR3 is TGTGCCAGCAGCCCCGGGACTAGCGAGGCTACGCAGTATTTT. It codes for CASSPGTSEATQYF.

This chain joins TRBV15 and TRBJ1-1, with D possibly being TRBD1 (5 bases). V dropped 0 bases and J dropped 1 base, with 9 bases sitting between them. The CDR3 loop spans 15 amino acids. Germline V gene lookup returns CDR1 LNHNV and CDR2 YYDKDF (reference sequence). CDR3 loop: CATSREGLWNTEAFF. In DNA form, the CDR3 reads TGTGCCACCAGCAGAGAGGGACTCTGGAACACTGAAGCTTTCTTT.

In the case of this clone: Other DNA sequences of this sample code for an identical CDR3. Here the CDR3 reads CASSMGTGGNYEQYF. The CDR3 DNA reads as TGTGCCAGTAGTATGGGTACAGGGGGCAACTACGAGCAGTACTTC. V is TRBV19 and J is TRBJ2-7; 9 nucleotides align to TRBD1. J gave up 3 bases and V 3 bases, and 6 bases lay outside the gene matches. This CDR3 comprises 15 residues. From germline, CDR1 is LNHDA and CDR2 SQIVND (reference sequence).

This clone was detected only once. V usage is TRBV6-5 and J usage is TRBJ2-7; 7 bases map to TRBD1. The ends lost 7 bases at V and 5 bases at J; junction bases unmatched: 8. CDR1 and CDR2 (germline): MNHEY, SVGAGI. The CDR3 runs 13 residues. CDR3 nucleotides: TGTGCCAGCACCAGGGGGAAGGTCGACGAGCAGTACTTC. Translation gives CASTRGKVDEQYF.

CDR3 nucleotides: TGTGCCAGTAGTATCCCAAGCAGGTCCGGGGAGCTGTTTTTT. Residues: CASSIPSRSGELFF. This chain uses TRBV19 with TRBJ2-2; D unclear. Trimming stripped 3 bases from V and 6 bases from J, with 11 bases between. Germline V gives CDR1 LNHDA, CDR2 SQIVND (reference sequence). The CDR3 has 14 amino acids.

This clone was seen just once. The chain carries TRBV27 and TRBJ1-1; D is uncertain. The V and J ends lost 4 bases and 3 bases respectively, with 12 bases between them. The CDR3 sequence is 14 residues long. Germline loops: CDR1 MNHEY, CDR2 SMNVEV (reference sequence). The CDR3 bases are TGTGCCAGCAGTTCGGTGAACACATACACTGAAGCTTTCTTT. This codes for CASSSVNTYTEAFF.

The chain uses TRBV23-1 and TRBJ1-5, with D possibly being TRBD1 (5 bases). TRBV23-1 carries the ORF label, with uncertain function. The CDR3 is 17 residues long. The V end was cut by 0 bases, the J end by 3 bases, with 15 bases between. CDR3 DNA sequence: TGCGCCAGCAGTCAATCGGAGGGACGCAGGGCCAATCAGCCCCAGCATTTT. Translated: CASSQSEGRRANQPQHF.